Given below is one T cell receptor (beta chain) in context. Its antigen is currently unknown. TCRdb itself ran the reads through MiXCR, one entry per CDR3 protein. The sample holds roughly 78,000 distinct CDR3 sequences; roughly 39% are singletons and the top ten take over 90%. The source of the sample is a study of T cell repertoires in cytomegalovirus infection. The study, taken as a whole, reports: Dominating the ex vivo response were HLA-C-restricted CMV-specific TCR beta clonotypes.

The origin of this receptor is a human donor in good health (CMV status not recorded). Some clones in this sample may be carry-over from other donors' samples. Here the sequenced sample was CD8+ T cells from cultured PBMCs, taken from culture after CMV antigen stimulation.

CDR3 sequence: CASSSSGPQETQYF. The CDR3 nucleotides read TGTGCCAGCAGCTCCTCGGGACCTCAAGAGACCCAGTACTTC. The J gene is TRBJ2-5, the V gene TRBV7-9; D possibly matches TRBD1 or TRBD2 (5 bases each). Germline CDR1 and CDR2: SEHNR and FQNEAQ (reference sequence). The CDR3 totals 14 residues. The ends were cut back, 4 bases at V and 2 bases at J, with 11 bases in the middle.